Many counts were recorded for the clone carrying this T cell receptor beta chain. Its antigen is not identified. This sample is drawn from a study of T cells after yellow fever vaccination. General study findings and limits: The secondary T-cell response peaked on day 5, not day 15, but was weaker. Detected again after the booster were most primary-vaccination clones, at 95% to 98% CD4 and 70% to 90% CD8. The presence of abundant clonotypes contaminating from the bulk population was possible in FACS-sorted repertoires.

The CDR3 totals 16 residues. The V end lost 2 bases, the J end lost 6 bases, and 18 bases lay between the germline ends. The germline gives CDR1 MNHEY, CDR2 SVGAGI. Synthesis of TCR cDNA relied on 5'RACE template switching, which attached a universal primer site and UMIs. TCRdb re-called the 5' RACE reads with MiXCR, one entry per CDR3 protein. The sample holds some 170,000 distinct CDR3 sequences, roughly a tenth seen once. Sequenced here: CD8+ T cells sorted from PBMCs, sampled 45 days after the yellow fever booster vaccination. The chain uses TRBV6-5 and TRBJ2-3; D tentatively reads TRBD1 or TRBD2 (5 bases each). This clonotype was obtained from a man between 18 and 29 years old who received the YFV17D yellow fever vaccine. CDR3 DNA: TGTGCCAGCAGTTACGGTTCGGGCTCCGGGACGGATACGCAGTATTTT. As protein: CASSYGSGSGTDTQYF.